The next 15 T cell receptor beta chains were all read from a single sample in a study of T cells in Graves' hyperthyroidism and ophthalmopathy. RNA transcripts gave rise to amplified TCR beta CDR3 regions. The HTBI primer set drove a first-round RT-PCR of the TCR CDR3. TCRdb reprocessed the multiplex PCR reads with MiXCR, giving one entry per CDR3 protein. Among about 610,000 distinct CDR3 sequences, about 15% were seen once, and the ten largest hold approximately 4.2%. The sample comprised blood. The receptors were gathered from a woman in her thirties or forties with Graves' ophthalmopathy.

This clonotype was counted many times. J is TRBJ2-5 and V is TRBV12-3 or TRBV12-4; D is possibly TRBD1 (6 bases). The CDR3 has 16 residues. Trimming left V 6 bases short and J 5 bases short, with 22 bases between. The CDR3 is CASSASGQSSWETQYF. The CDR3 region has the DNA TGTGCCAGCAGCGCCAGTGGACAGAGCTCGTGGGAGACCCAGTACTTC.

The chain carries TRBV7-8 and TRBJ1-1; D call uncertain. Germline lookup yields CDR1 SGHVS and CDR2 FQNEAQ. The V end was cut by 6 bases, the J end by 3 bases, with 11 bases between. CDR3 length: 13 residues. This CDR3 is CASSNLDDTEAFF. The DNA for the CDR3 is TGTGCCAGCAGTAATCTGGACGACACTGAAGCTTTCTTT.

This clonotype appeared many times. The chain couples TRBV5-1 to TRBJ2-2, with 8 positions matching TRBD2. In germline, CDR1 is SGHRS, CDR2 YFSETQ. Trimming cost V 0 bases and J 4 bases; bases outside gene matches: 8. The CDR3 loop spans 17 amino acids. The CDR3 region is CASSLAATSAGTGELFF. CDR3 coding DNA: TGCGCCAGCAGCTTGGCCGCGACTAGCGCGGGCACCGGGGAGCTGTTTTTT.

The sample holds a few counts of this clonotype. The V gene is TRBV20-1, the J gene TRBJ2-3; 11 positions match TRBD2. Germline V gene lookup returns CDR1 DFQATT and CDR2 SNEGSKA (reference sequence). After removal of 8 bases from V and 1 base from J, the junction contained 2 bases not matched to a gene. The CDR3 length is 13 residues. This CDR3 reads CSLAGGGTDTQYF. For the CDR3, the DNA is TGCAGTCTAGCGGGAGGAGGCACAGATACGCAGTATTTT.

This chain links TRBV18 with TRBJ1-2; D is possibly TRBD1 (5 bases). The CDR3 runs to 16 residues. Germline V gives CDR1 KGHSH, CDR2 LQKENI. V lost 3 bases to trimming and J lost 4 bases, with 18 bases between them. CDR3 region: CASSPEEGLDFYGYTF. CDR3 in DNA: TGTGCCAGCTCACCGGAAGAGGGGTTGGACTTCTATGGCTACACCTTC. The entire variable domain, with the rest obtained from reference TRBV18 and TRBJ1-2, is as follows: NAGVMQNPRHLVRRRGQEARLRCSPMKGHSHVYWYRQLPEEGLKFMVYLQKENIIDESGMPKERFSAEFPKEGPSILRIQQVVRGDSAAYFCASSPEEGLDFYGYTFGSGTRLTVV.

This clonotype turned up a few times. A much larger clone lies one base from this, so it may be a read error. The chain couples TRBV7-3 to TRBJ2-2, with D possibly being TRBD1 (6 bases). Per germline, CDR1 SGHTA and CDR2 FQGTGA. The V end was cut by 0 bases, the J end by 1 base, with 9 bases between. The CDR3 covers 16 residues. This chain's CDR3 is CASSLTGAKNTGELFF. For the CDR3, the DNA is TGTGCCAGCAGCTTAACGGGGGCCAAGAACACCGGGGAGCTGTTTTTT.

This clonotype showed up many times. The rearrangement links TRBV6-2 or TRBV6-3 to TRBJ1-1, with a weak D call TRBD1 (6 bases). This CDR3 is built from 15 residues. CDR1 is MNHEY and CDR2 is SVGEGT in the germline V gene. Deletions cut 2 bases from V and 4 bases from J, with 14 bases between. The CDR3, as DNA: TGTGCCAGCAGTTACCCGGGGGCAGCGGGCACTGAAGCTTTCTTT. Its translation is CASSYPGAAGTEAFF.

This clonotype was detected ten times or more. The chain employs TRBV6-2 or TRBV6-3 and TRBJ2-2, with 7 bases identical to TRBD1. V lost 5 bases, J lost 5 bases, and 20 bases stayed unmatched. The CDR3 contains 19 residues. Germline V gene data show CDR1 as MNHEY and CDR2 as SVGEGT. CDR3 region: CASSPNYYTPRGQTGELFF. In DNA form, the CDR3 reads TGTGCCAGCAGTCCGAATTATTACACCCCGAGGGGGCAAACCGGGGAGCTGTTTTTT.

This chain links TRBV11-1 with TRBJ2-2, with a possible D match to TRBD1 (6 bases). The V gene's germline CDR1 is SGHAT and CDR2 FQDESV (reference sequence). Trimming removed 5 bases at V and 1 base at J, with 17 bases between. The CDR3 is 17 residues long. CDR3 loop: CASSGDIERLNTGELFF. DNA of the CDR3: TGTGCCAGCAGCGGGGACATTGAGCGGTTGAACACCGGGGAGCTGTTTTTT.

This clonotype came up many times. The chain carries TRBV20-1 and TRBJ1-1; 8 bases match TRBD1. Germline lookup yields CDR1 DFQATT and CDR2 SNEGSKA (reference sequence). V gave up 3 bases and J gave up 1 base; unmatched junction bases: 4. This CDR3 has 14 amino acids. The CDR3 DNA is TGCAGTGCTAGGTCAGGGGGCTGGAACACTGAAGCTTTCTTT. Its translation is CSARSGGWNTEAFF.

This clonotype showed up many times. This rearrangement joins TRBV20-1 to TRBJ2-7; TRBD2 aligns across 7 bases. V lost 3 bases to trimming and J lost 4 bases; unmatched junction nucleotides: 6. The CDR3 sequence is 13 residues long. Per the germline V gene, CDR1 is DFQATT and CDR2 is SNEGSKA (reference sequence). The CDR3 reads CSASGRRFYEQYF. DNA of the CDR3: TGCAGTGCTAGCGGGAGGCGATTTTACGAGCAGTACTTC.

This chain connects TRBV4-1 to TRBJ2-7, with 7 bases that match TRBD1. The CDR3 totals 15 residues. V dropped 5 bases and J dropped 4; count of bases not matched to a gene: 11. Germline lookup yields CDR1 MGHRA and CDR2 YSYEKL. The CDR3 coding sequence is TGCGCCAGCAGCGTACGCGAGGGGGCTCTTTACGAGCAGTACTTC. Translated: CASSVREGALYEQYF.

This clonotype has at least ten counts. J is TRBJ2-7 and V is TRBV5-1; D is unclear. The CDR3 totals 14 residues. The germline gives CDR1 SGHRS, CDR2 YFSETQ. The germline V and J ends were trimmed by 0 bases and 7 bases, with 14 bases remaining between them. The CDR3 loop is CASSLGPRYSEQYF. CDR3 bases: TGCGCCAGCAGCTTGGGACCGAGGTACTCGGAGCAGTACTTC.

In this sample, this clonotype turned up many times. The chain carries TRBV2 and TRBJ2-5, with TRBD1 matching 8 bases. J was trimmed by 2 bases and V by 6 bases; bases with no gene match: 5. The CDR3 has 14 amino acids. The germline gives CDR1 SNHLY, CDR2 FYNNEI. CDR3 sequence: CASRQGETQETQYF. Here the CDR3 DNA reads TGTGCCAGCAGACAGGGGGAGACTCAAGAGACCCAGTACTTC.

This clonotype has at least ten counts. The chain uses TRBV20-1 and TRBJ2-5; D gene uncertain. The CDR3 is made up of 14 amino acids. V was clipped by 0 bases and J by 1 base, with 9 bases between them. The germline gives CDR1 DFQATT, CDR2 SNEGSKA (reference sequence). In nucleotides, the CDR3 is TGCAGTGCTAGAGAAGACACCGGCCAAGAGACCCAGTACTTC. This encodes CSAREDTGQETQYF.